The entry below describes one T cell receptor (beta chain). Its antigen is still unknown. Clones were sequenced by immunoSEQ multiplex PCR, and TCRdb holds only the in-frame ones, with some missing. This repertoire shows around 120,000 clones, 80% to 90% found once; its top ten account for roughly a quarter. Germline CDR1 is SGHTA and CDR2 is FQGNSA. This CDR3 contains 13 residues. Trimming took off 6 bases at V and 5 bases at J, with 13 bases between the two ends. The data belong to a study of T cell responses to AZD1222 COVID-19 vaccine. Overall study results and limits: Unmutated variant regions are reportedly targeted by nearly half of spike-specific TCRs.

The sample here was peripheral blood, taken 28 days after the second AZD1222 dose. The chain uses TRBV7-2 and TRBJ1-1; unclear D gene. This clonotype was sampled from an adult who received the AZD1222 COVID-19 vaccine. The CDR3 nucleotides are TGTGCCAGCAGGCCCACCCCGGCTACTGAAGCTTTCTTT. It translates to CASRPTPATEAFF.